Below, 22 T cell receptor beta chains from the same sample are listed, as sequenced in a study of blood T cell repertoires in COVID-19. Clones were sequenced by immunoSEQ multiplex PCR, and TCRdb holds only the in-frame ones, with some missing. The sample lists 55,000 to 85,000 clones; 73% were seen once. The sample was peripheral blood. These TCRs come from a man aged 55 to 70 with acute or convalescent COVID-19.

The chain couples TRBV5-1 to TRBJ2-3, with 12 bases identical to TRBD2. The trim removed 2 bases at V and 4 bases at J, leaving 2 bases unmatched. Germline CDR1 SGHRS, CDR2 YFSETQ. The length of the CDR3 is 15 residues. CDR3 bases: TGCGCCAGCAGCTTCCTAGCGGGAGGGCCAGATACGCAGTATTTT. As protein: CASSFLAGGPDTQYF.

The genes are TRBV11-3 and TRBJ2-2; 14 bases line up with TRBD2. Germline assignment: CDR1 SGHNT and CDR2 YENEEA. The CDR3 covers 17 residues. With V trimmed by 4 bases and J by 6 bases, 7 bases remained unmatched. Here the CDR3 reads CASSSGLAGAGAGELFF. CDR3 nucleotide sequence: TGTGCCAGCAGCTCGGGACTAGCGGGAGCCGGGGCCGGGGAGCTGTTTTTT.

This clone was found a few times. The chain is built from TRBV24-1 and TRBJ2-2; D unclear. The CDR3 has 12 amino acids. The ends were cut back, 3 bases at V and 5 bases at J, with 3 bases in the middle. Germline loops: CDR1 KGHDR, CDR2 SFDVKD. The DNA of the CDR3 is TGTGCCACCAGTGATCGTACCGGGGAGCTGTTTTTT. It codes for CATSDRTGELFF.

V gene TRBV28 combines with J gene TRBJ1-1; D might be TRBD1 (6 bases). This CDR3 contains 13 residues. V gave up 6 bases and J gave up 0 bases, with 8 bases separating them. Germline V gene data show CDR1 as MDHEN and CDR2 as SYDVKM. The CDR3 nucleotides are TGTGCCAGCAGGGGGGCCTTGAACACTGAAGCTTTCTTT. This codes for CASRGALNTEAFF. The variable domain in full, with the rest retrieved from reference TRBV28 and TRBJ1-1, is DVKVTQSSRYLVKRTGEKVFLECVQDMDHENMFWYRQDPGLGLRLIYFSYDVKMKEKGDIPEGYSVSREKKERFSLILESASTNQTSMYLCASRGALNTEAFFGQGTRLTVV.

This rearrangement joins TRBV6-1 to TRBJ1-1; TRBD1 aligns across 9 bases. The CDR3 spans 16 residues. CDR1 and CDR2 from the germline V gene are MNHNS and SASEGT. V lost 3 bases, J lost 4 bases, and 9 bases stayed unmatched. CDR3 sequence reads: CASSDPRGQGGTEAFF. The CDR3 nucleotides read TGTGCCAGCAGTGACCCTCGGGGACAGGGTGGCACTGAAGCTTTCTTT.

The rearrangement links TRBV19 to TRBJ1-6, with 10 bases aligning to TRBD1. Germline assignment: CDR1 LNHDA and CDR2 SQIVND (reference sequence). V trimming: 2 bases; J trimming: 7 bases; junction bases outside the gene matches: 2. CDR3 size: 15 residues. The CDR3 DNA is TGTGCCAGTAGTATAAGGGGACAGGGGAATTCACCCCTCCACTTT. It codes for CASSIRGQGNSPLHF.

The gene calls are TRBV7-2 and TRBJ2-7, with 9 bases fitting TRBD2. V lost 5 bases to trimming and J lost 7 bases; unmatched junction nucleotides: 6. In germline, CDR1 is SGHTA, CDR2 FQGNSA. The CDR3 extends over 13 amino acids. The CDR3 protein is CASSISGRSEQYF. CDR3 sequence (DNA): TGTGCCAGCAGCATAAGCGGGAGGTCTGAGCAGTACTTC.

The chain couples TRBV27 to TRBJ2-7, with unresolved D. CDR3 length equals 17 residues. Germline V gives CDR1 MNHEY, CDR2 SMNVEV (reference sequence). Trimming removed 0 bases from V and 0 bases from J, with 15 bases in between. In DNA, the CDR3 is TGTGCCAGCAGTTTATCGGGTGCAGGCCCCTTCTCCTACGAGCAGTACTTC. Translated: CASSLSGAGPFSYEQYF.

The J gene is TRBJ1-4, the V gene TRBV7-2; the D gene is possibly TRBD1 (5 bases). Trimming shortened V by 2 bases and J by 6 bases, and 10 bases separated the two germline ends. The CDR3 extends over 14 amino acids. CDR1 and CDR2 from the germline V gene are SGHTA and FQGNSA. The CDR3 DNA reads TGTGCCAGCAGCTTACAGGGCAGCCATGAAAAACTGTTTTTT. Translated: CASSLQGSHEKLFF.

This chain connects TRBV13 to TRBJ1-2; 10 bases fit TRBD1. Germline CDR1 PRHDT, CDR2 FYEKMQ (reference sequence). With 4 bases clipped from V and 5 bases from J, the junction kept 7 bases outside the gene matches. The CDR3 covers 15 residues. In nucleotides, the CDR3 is TGTGCCAGCAGCTCACCCGGGACAGGGGTTTATGGCTACACCTTC. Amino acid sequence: CASSSPGTGVYGYTF.

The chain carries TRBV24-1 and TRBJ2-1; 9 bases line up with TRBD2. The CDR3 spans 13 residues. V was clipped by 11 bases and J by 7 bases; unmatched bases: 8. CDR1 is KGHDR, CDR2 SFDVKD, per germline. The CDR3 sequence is CAIRGRESNEQFF. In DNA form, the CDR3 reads TGTGCCATCCGCGGGAGGGAGTCTAATGAGCAGTTCTTC.

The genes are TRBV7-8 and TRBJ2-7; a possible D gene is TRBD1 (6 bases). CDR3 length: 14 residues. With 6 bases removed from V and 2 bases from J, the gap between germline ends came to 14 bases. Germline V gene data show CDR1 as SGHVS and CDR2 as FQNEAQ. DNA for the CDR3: TGTGCCAGCAGACCCTTTACAGGGACCTACGAGCAGTACTTC. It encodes CASRPFTGTYEQYF.

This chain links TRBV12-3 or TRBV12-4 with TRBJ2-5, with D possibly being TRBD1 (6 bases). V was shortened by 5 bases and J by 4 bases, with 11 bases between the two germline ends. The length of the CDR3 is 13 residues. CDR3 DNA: TGTGCCAGCAGTCAGGGGTTTGGAGAGACCCAGTACTTC. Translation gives CASSQGFGETQYF.

CDR3: CASSQPGLSDTQYF. The CDR3 bases are TGTGCCAGCAGCCAACCGGGACTGTCAGATACGCAGTATTTT. This chain uses TRBV14 with TRBJ2-3, with D perhaps TRBD2 (6 bases). CDR3 length: 14 amino acids. Trimming cost V 2 bases and J 4 bases, with 10 bases left between them. The germline CDR1 and CDR2 sequences are SGHDN and FVKESK.

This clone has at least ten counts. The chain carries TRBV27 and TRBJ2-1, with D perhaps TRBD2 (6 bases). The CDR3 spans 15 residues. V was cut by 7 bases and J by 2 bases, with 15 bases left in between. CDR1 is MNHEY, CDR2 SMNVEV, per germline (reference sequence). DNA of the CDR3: TGTGCCAGCACTTCGGGGACTTCGACCTACAATGAGCAGTTCTTC. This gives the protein CASTSGTSTYNEQFF.

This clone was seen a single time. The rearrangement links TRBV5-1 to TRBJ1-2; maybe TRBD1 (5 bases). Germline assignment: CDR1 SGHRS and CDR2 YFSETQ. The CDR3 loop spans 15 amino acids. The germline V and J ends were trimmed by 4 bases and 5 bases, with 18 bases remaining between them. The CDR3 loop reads CASSRGPGREYGYTF. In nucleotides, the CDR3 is TGCGCCAGCAGCAGGGGCCCAGGGAGGGAGTATGGCTACACCTTC.

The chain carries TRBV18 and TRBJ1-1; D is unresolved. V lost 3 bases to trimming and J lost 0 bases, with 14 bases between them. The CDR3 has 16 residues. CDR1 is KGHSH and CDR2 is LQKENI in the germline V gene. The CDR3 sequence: CASSPRVSGMNTEAFF. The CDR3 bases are TGTGCCAGCTCACCGAGGGTGTCGGGTATGAACACTGAAGCTTTCTTT.

CDR3 DNA sequence: TGTGCCAGCAGCTTATCAGGGGGGATAAATTCACCCCTCCACTTT. Amino acids: CASSLSGGINSPLHF. This chain connects TRBV7-3 to TRBJ1-6, with 7 bases identical to TRBD1. The CDR3 totals 15 residues. Looked up from germline, CDR1 is SGHTA and CDR2 is FQGTGA. The trim removed 2 bases at V and 7 bases at J, leaving 5 bases unmatched.

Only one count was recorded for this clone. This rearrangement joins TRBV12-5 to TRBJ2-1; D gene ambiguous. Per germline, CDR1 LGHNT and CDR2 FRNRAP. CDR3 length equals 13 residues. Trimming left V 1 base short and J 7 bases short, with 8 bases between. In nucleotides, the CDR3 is TGTGCTAGTGGTTTGGATTCGGAGAATGAGCAGTTCTTC. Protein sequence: CASGLDSENEQFF. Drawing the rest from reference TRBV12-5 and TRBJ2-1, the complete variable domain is DARVTQTPRHKVTEMGQEVTMRCQPILGHNTVFWYRQTMMQGLELLAYFRNRAPLDDSGMPKDRFSAEMPDATLATLKIQPSEPRDSAVYFCASGLDSENEQFFGPGTRLTVL.

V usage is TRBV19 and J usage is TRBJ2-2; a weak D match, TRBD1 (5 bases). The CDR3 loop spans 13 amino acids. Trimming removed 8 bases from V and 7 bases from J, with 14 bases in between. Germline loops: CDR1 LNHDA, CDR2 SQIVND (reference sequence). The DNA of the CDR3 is TGTGCCAGTGGCGTTCAGGGCAGCGGGGAGCTGTTTTTT. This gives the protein CASGVQGSGELFF.

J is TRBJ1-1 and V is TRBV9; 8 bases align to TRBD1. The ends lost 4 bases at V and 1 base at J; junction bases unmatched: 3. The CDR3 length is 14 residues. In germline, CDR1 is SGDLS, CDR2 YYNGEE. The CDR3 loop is CASSTGTGNTEAFF. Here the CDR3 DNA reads TGTGCCAGCAGCACCGGGACAGGGAACACTGAAGCTTTCTTT.

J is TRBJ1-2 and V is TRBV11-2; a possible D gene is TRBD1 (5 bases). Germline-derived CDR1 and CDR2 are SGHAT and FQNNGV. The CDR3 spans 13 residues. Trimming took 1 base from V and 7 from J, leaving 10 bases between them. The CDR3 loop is CASSLVRGGGYTF. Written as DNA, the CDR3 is TGTGCCAGCAGCTTAGTAAGGGGTGGTGGCTACACCTTC. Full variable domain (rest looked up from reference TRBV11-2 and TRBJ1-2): EAGVAQSPRYKIIEKRQSVAFWCNPISGHATLYWYQQILGQGPKLLIQFQNNGVVDDSQLPKDRFSAERLKGVDSTLKIQPAKLEDSAVYLCASSLVRGGGYTFGSGTRLTVV.